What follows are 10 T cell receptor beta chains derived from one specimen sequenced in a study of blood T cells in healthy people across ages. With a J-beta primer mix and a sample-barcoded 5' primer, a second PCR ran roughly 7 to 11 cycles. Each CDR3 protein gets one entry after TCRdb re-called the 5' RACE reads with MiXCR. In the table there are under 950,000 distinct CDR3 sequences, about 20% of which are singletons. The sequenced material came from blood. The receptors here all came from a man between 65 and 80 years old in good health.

This chain's CDR3 is CASSLGWTTDTQYF. CDR3 sequence (DNA): TGTGCCAGCAGTTTAGGATGGACGACAGATACGCAGTATTTT. This chain uses TRBV27 with TRBJ2-3; D ambiguous. V was cut by 2 bases and J by 3 bases, with 9 bases left in between. The CDR3 covers 14 residues. Germline values: CDR1 MNHEY, CDR2 SMNVEV (reference sequence).

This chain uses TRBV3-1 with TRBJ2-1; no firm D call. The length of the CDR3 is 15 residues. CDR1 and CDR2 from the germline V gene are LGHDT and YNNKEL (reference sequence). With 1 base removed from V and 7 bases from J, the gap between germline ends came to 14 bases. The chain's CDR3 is CASSQGAFTGNEQFF. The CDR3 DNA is TGTGCCAGCAGCCAAGGTGCCTTCACCGGGAATGAGCAGTTCTTC.

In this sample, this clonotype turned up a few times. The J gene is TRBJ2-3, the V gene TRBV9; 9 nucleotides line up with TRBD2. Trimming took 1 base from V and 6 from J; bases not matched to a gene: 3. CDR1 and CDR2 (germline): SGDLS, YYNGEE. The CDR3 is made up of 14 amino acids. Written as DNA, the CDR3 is TGTGCCAGCAGCGTATTAGCGGGAGATGATACGCAGTATTTT. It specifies CASSVLAGDDTQYF.

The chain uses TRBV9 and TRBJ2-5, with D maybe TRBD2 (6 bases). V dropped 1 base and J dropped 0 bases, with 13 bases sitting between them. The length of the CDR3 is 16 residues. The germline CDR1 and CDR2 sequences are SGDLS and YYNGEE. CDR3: CASSVLSGRDQETQYF. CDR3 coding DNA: TGTGCCAGCAGCGTACTTAGCGGAAGAGACCAAGAGACCCAGTACTTC.

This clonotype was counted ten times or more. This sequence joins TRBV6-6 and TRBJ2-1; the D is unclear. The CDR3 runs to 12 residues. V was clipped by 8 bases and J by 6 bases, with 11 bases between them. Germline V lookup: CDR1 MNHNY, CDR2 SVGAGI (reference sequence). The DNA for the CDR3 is TGTGCCAGCGGTGGGCTACTCAATGAGCAGTTCTTC. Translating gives CASGGLLNEQFF.

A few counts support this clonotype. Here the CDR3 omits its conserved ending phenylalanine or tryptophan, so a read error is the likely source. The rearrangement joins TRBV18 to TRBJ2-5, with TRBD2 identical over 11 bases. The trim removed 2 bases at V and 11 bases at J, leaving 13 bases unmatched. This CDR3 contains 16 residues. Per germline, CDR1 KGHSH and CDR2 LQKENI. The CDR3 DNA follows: TGTGCCAGCTCACCATCTACTAGCGGGAGTAATCGAGAGCAGTACGTC. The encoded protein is CASSPSTSGSNREQYV.

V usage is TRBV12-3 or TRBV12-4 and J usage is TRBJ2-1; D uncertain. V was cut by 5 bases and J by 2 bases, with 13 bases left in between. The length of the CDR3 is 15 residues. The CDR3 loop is CASSQKRATYNEQFF. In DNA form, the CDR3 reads TGTGCCAGCAGTCAGAAGCGCGCTACCTACAATGAGCAGTTCTTC.

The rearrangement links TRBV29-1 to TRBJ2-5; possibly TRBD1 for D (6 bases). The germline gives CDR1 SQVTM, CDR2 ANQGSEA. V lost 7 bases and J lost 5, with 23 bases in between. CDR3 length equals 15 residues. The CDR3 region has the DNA TGCAGCGCCGTGGGGGACAACACCTTGGGGGAGACCCAGTACTTC. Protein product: CSAVGDNTLGETQYF.

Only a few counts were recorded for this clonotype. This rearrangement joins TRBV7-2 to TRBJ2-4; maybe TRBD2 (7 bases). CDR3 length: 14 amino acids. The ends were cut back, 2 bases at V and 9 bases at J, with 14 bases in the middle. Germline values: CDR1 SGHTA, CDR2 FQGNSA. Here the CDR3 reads CASSLMGGARIQYF. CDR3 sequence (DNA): TGTGCCAGCAGCTTAATGGGGGGGGCACGCATTCAGTACTTC. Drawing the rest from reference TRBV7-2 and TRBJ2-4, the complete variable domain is GAGVSQSPSNKVTEKGKDVELRCDPISGHTALYWYRQSLGQGLEFLIYFQGNSAPDKSGLPSDRFSAERTGGSVSTLTIQRTQQEDSAVYLCASSLMGGARIQYFGAGTRLSVL.

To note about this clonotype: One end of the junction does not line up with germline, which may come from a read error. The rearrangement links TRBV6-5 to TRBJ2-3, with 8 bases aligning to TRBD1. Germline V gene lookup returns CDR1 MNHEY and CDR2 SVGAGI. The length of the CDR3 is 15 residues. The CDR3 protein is CASSLRQGYTDTQYF. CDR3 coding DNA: TGCGCCAGCAGCTTAAGACAGGGGTACACAGATACGCAGTATTTT.